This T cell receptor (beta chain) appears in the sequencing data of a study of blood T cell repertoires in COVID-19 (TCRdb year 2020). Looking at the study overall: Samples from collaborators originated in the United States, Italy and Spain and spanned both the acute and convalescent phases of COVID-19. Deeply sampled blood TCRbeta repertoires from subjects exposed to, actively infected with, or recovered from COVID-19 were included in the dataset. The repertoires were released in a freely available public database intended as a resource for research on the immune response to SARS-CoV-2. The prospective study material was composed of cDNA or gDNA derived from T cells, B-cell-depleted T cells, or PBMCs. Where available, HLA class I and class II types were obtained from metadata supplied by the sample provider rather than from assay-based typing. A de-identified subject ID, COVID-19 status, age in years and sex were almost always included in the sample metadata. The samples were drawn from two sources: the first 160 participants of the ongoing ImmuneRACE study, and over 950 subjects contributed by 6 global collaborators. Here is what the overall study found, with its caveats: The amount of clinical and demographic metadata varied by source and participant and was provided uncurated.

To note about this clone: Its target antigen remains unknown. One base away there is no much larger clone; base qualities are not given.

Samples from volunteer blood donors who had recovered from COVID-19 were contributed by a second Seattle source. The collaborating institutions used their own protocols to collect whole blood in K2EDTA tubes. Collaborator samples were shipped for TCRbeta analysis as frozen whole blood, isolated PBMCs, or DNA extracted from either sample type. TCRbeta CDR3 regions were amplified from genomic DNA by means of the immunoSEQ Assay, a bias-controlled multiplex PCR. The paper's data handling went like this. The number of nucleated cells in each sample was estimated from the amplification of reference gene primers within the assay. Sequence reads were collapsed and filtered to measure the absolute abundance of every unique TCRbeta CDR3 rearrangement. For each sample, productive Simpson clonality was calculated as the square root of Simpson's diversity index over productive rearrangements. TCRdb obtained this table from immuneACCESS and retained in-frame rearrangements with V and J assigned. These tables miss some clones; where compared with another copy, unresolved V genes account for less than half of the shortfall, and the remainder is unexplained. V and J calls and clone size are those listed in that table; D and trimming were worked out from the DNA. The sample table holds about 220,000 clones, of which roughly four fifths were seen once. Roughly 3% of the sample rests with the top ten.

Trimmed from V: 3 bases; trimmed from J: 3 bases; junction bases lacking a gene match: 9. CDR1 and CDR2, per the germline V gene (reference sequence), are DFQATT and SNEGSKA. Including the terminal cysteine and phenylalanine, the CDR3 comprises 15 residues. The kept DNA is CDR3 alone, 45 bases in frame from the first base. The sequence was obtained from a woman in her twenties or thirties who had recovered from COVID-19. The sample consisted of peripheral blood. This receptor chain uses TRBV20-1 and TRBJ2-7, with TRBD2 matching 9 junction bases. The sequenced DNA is TGCAGTGCTAGTGACCCGGGAGCGGGAGGCTACGAGCAGTACTTC. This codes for CSASDPGAGGYEQYF.